The clone carrying this T cell receptor beta chain was seen a few times. Its cognate antigen is unknown. This entry is derived from a study of cytomegalovirus exposure and HLA in healthy donors. The primer mix had 60 Vbeta and 13 Jbeta primers. The method was immunoSEQ multiplex PCR; TCRdb's version includes in-frame clones alone and lacks a portion of them. The repertoire consists of about 130,000 clones, with 17% occurring once and the leading ten covering roughly 2.7%. Regarding the study as a whole: While the bulk of TCR sequences proved rare, some public TCRs turned up in many donors. The productive fraction for most TCR beta V segments was about 90% or about 30% in an earlier analysis.

Sequenced: PBMCs. This sequence originates from a female donor in good health and CMV-seropositive.

In DNA, the CDR3 is TGTGCCACCAGCAGAGGGGGCGGAGTAGGTACGCAGTATTTT. Protein sequence: CATSRGGGVGTQYF. The chain employs TRBV15 and TRBJ2-3, with D possibly matching TRBD1 (5 bases). Germline V CDR1 and CDR2: LNHNV, YYDKDF (reference sequence). The CDR3 length is 14 residues. Trimming took 1 base from V and 8 from J, leaving 13 bases between them.